This entry lists 27 T cell receptor beta chains sequenced from one sample in a study of blood T cell repertoires in COVID-19. Only in-frame clones appear in the TCRdb table, and some are missing; sequencing was by immunoSEQ multiplex PCR. The sample includes 100,000 to 150,000 clones, about 89% seen only once; the top ten take roughly an eighth. The sequenced sample consisted of peripheral blood. The receptors were sampled from a woman in her seventies with COVID-19, enrolled during active disease.

This clone was picked up one time. The chain carries TRBV6-1 and TRBJ2-2; maybe TRBD1 (5 bases). V was cut by 3 bases and J by 4 bases, with 6 bases left in between. Germline CDR1 reads MNHNS; CDR2 reads SASEGT. The CDR3 loop spans 13 amino acids. This CDR3 reads CASSEQGTGELFF. The CDR3 DNA reads TGTGCCAGCAGTGAGCAGGGCACCGGGGAGCTGTTTTTT.

The chain recombines TRBV13 with TRBJ2-3, with 7 bases fitting TRBD1. The germline V gene encodes CDR1 PRHDT and CDR2 FYEKMQ (reference sequence). CDR3 length: 15 amino acids. V shed 4 bases, J shed 3 bases, and the junction held 7 bases outside the gene matches. This chain's CDR3 is CASSSQGIATDTQYF. CDR3 DNA sequence: TGTGCCAGCAGCTCACAGGGGATAGCGACAGATACGCAGTATTTT.

The rearrangement joins TRBV28 to TRBJ2-3; 10 positions agree with TRBD2. After removal of 5 bases from V and 1 base from J, the junction contained 6 bases not matched to a gene. Germline V gives CDR1 MDHEN, CDR2 SYDVKM. The CDR3 loop spans 16 amino acids. CDR3 amino acids: CASSPASGGGTDTQYF. In nucleotides, the CDR3 is TGTGCCAGCAGTCCTGCTAGCGGGGGAGGCACAGATACGCAGTATTTT.

V usage is TRBV7-7 and J usage is TRBJ2-2; TRBD2 aligns across 7 bases. Germline V gives CDR1 SSHAT, CDR2 FNYEAQ (reference sequence). With V trimmed by 5 bases and J by 0 bases, 3 bases remained unmatched. This CDR3 is 15 amino acids long. The CDR3 sequence is CASSPGTTNTGELFF. CDR3 coding DNA: TGTGCCAGCAGCCCCGGGACTACGAACACCGGGGAGCTGTTTTTT.

This chain links TRBV29-1 with TRBJ2-7; D might be TRBD2 (6 bases). The CDR3 extends over 12 amino acids. The germline V gene has CDR1 SQVTM and CDR2 ANQGSEA. Trimming removed 5 bases from V and 1 base from J, with 9 bases in between. As DNA, the CDR3 is TGCAGCGTTTTGGAGGGATCCTACGAGCAGTACTTC. This codes for CSVLEGSYEQYF.

The chain employs TRBV30 and TRBJ2-2; 10 bases line up with TRBD1. The V gene's germline CDR1 is GTSNPN and CDR2 SVGIG (reference sequence). The CDR3 contains 14 residues. The trim removed 2 bases at V and 7 bases at J, leaving 4 bases unmatched. As DNA, the CDR3 is TGTGCCTGGAGTTTGACAGGGGGCCACGGGGAGCTGTTTTTT. Amino acids: CAWSLTGGHGELFF.

Comment on this clone: Sequence at one end of the junction differs from germline and may be a read error. The chain uses TRBV28 and TRBJ1-6; maybe TRBD1 (5 bases). Germline loops: CDR1 MDHEN, CDR2 SYDVKM. CDR3 length: 13 residues. CDR3 loop: CASLQDYNSPLHF. CDR3 in DNA: TGTGCCAGCTTACAGGATTACAATTCTCCCCTCCACTTT.

V gene TRBV27 combines with J gene TRBJ1-2; weak D call: TRBD1 (6 bases). Germline CDR1 and CDR2: MNHEY and SMNVEV (reference sequence). V was pared by 0 bases and J by 4 bases, with 15 bases between. The CDR3 spans 16 residues. CDR3 loop: CASSLSKGGLSYGYTF. Here the CDR3 DNA reads TGTGCCAGCAGTTTATCGAAAGGGGGTTTGAGCTATGGCTACACCTTC.

This chain uses TRBV7-9 with TRBJ2-2; 9 bases line up with TRBD2. The CDR3 has 14 residues. The junction had 5 bases not matched to a gene; V was cut back by 5 bases and J by 7 bases. Germline V CDR1 and CDR2: SEHNR, FQNEAQ (reference sequence). The CDR3 here is CASSPAREGGELFF. In DNA form, the CDR3 reads TGTGCCAGCAGCCCAGCGCGGGAGGGCGGGGAGCTGTTTTTT.

The chain uses TRBV28 and TRBJ1-2; TRBD1 matches at 8 bases. Looked up from germline, CDR1 is MDHEN and CDR2 is SYDVKM. The V gene end was trimmed by 7 bases and the J gene end by 2 bases; junction bases not matched to a gene: 6. The CDR3 is 14 residues long. The CDR3, as DNA: TGTGCCAGCATGCTTCGACAGGGGAACTATGGCTACACCTTC. Its protein product is CASMLRQGNYGYTF.

V gene TRBV9 combines with J gene TRBJ2-1; 8 bases agree with TRBD2. In germline, CDR1 is SGDLS, CDR2 YYNGEE. With V trimmed by 4 bases and J by 2 bases, 5 bases remained unmatched. The CDR3 has 15 amino acids. Here the CDR3 DNA reads TGTGCCAGCAGCAATGGTAGCGGGGCCTACAATGAGCAGTTCTTC. This translates into CASSNGSGAYNEQFF.

The chain links TRBV9 to TRBJ2-3; 13 bases are a match to TRBD2. CDR3 size: 20 residues. The V and J ends lost 0 bases and 0 bases, in that order; junction bases with no gene match: 10. Germline CDR1 reads SGDLS; CDR2 reads YYNGEE. The CDR3 sequence: CASSVAETSGGYISTDTQYF. The CDR3 DNA reads TGTGCCAGCAGCGTAGCTGAGACTAGCGGGGGGTACATAAGCACAGATACGCAGTATTTT.

The V gene is TRBV27, the J gene TRBJ1-5, with D tentatively TRBD1 (6 bases). The germline V gene has CDR1 MNHEY and CDR2 SMNVEV (reference sequence). Trimming took off 4 bases at V and 5 bases at J, with 15 bases between the two ends. The CDR3 covers 15 residues. The CDR3 region has the DNA TGTGCCAGCAGTTCCCAGGGGCCCGGCGATCAGCCCCAGCATTTT. Translating it yields CASSSQGPGDQPQHF.

V and J are TRBV9 and TRBJ2-5; TRBD1 might be the D (6 bases). Germline CDR1 reads SGDLS; CDR2 reads YYNGEE. CDR3 length equals 14 residues. The V end was cut by 0 bases, the J end by 2 bases, with 8 bases between. The CDR3 loop reads CASSVGTAQETQYF. The CDR3 nucleotides read TGTGCCAGCAGCGTAGGGACAGCGCAAGAGACCCAGTACTTC.

CDR3 residues: CATSTGGPGSLEQFF. DNA for the CDR3: TGTGCCACCAGCACCGGGGGGCCGGGGTCCCTCGAGCAGTTCTTC. The gene calls are TRBV15 and TRBJ2-1, with D possibly matching TRBD2 (7 bases). Germline lookup yields CDR1 LNHNV and CDR2 YYDKDF (reference sequence). CDR3 length: 15 residues. V was shortened by 4 bases and J by 10 bases, with 20 bases between the two germline ends.

V usage is TRBV5-1 and J usage is TRBJ2-7; 10 bases agree with TRBD2. The junction had 2 bases not matched to a gene; V was cut back by 3 bases and J by 2 bases. The CDR3 sequence is 14 residues long. The germline CDR1 and CDR2 sequences are SGHRS and YFSETQ. DNA of the CDR3: TGCGCCAGCAGCTCTAGCGGGGGAACCTACGAGCAGTACTTC. This gives the protein CASSSSGGTYEQYF.

The chain employs TRBV5-1 and TRBJ2-5; TRBD1 is a possible D gene (6 bases). The germline gives CDR1 SGHRS, CDR2 YFSETQ. Between the trimmed V and J ends, which lost 4 bases and 2 bases, there was a span of 15 bases. The CDR3 is 15 residues long. DNA for the CDR3: TGCGCCAGCAGCCAACCCAGGACAGATCAAGAGACCCAGTACTTC. Encoded protein: CASSQPRTDQETQYF.

This chain joins TRBV5-1 and TRBJ1-1; 7 bases line up with TRBD1. The germline V gene has CDR1 SGHRS and CDR2 YFSETQ. V trimming: 0 bases; J trimming: 1 base; junction bases outside the gene matches: 3. The CDR3 is made up of 15 amino acids. CDR3 in DNA: TGCGCCAGCAGCTTGGTAGGGGGCTCGAACACTGAAGCTTTCTTT. It codes for CASSLVGGSNTEAFF.

CDR3 amino acids: CASSSAGGRTYEQYF. The CDR3 DNA reads as TGTGCCAGCAGCTCCGCGGGGGGACGAACCTACGAGCAGTACTTC. The chain links TRBV5-4 to TRBJ2-7; 8 bases fit TRBD2. This CDR3 contains 15 residues. V dropped 3 bases and J dropped 2; count of bases not matched to a gene: 7. Germline V gene lookup returns CDR1 SGHNT and CDR2 YYREEE (reference sequence).

The chain links TRBV19 to TRBJ2-3, with TRBD2 identical over 7 bases. The CDR3 consists of 15 residues. CDR1 is LNHDA, CDR2 SQIVND, per germline (reference sequence). With V trimmed by 6 bases and J by 3 bases, 9 bases remained unmatched. CDR3 sequence (DNA): TGTGCCAGTAGGAAGGTGGGAGGGTTTACAGATACGCAGTATTTT. Its translation is CASRKVGGFTDTQYF.

The rearrangement joins TRBV7-8 to TRBJ1-3; D is perhaps TRBD1 (5 bases). The CDR3 extends over 15 amino acids. Germline V gene sequence: CDR1 SGHVS, CDR2 FQNEAQ. Trimming shortened V by 6 bases and J by 0 bases, and 12 bases separated the two germline ends. This CDR3 reads CASRTVTHSGNTIYF. The CDR3 DNA is TGTGCCAGCAGGACAGTAACTCACTCTGGAAACACCATATATTTT.

The J gene is TRBJ2-2, the V gene TRBV9; D remains unclear. The CDR3 runs to 15 residues. The germline CDR1 and CDR2 sequences are SGDLS and YYNGEE. The V and J ends lost 2 bases and 0 bases respectively, with 8 bases between them. The CDR3 nucleotides are TGTGCCAGCAGCGTGCAGATCGCGAACACCGGGGAGCTGTTTTTT. This translates into CASSVQIANTGELFF.

Note on this clone: This specimen includes other DNA sequences encoding the same CDR3. The V gene is TRBV6-4, the J gene TRBJ1-1; D perhaps matches TRBD1 (5 bases). Germline-derived CDR1 and CDR2 are MRHNA and SNTAGT. The ends were cut back, 6 bases at V and 1 base at J, with 9 bases in the middle. This CDR3 is 13 amino acids long. The CDR3 here is CASSLQENTEAFF. The CDR3 DNA is TGTGCCAGCAGCCTACAGGAGAACACTGAAGCTTTCTTT.

The chain has TRBV30 and TRBJ1-6; 7 positions agree with TRBD1. This CDR3 region has 19 residues. With 4 bases clipped from V and 4 bases from J, the junction kept 19 bases outside the gene matches. CDR1 is GTSNPN and CDR2 is SVGIG in the germline V gene (reference sequence). CDR3 region: CAWNPDRSQGRVYNSPLHF. CDR3 sequence (DNA): TGTGCCTGGAACCCCGATAGATCACAGGGGCGAGTATATAATTCACCCCTCCACTTT.

The chain is built from TRBV28 and TRBJ1-1; D perhaps matches TRBD1 (5 bases). The V end was cut by 3 bases, the J end by 4 bases, with 9 bases between. The germline V gene encodes CDR1 MDHEN and CDR2 SYDVKM. The CDR3 consists of 13 residues. In nucleotides, the CDR3 is TGTGCCAGCAGTTTGGGGGGAAGCACTGAAGCTTTCTTT. Translating it yields CASSLGGSTEAFF.

This sequence joins TRBV2 and TRBJ1-4, with TRBD1 as a possible D gene (6 bases). Trimming stripped 6 bases from V and 0 bases from J, with 17 bases between. This CDR3 spans 17 amino acids. The germline CDR1 and CDR2 sequences are SNHLY and FYNNEI. This CDR3 is CASRRGGLISTNEKLFF. DNA for the CDR3: TGTGCCAGCAGGCGCGGGGGGCTGATATCAACTAATGAAAAACTGTTTTTT. Supplemented by reference TRBV2 and TRBJ1-4, the full variable domain reads EPEVTQTPSHQVTQMGQEVILRCVPISNHLYFYWYRQILGQKVEFLVSFYNNEISEKSEIFDDQFSVERPDGSNFTLKIRSTKLEDSAMYFCASRRGGLISTNEKLFFGSGTQLSVL.

The chain joins TRBV7-2 to TRBJ2-2, with TRBD2 matching 7 bases. CDR1 SGHTA and CDR2 FQGNSA come from the germline V gene. The ends lost 5 bases at V and 6 bases at J; junction bases unmatched: 9. This CDR3 region has 15 residues. For the CDR3, the DNA is TGTGCCAGCAGCCCGGGACTACTCCCGGCCGGGGAGCTGTTTTTT. Residues: CASSPGLLPAGELFF.